Listed here are 20 T cell receptor beta chains from one sample, sequenced in a study of blood T cell repertoires in COVID-19. Libraries were prepared by immunoSEQ multiplex PCR; TCRdb keeps only in-frame clonotypes and omits some of them. The data contain approximately 200,000 clones, roughly 89% of them singletons. Sample: peripheral blood. These receptors came from a man aged 55 to 69 who had recovered from COVID-19.

This CDR3 is CASSPGTGVAEAFF. The CDR3 region has the DNA TGTGCCAGCAGCCCGGGCACCGGGGTTGCTGAAGCTTTCTTT. The genes are TRBV7-8 and TRBJ1-1; no reliable D call. The CDR3 covers 14 residues. The germline V and J ends were trimmed by 5 bases and 6 bases, with 16 bases remaining between them. Germline V gene sequence: CDR1 SGHVS, CDR2 FQNEAQ.

This chain uses TRBV5-4 with TRBJ2-3, with a possible D match to TRBD1 (6 bases). Germline CDR1 reads SGHNT; CDR2 reads YYREEE (reference sequence). Between the trimmed V and J ends, which lost 3 bases and 3 bases, there was a span of 11 bases. This CDR3 comprises 14 residues. This chain's CDR3 is CASSSQGSTDTQYF. For the CDR3, the DNA is TGTGCCAGCAGCTCACAGGGTTCGACAGATACGCAGTATTTT.

The rearrangement uses TRBV2 and TRBJ1-1; 7 bases are a match to TRBD1. The CDR3 consists of 14 residues. CDR1 is SNHLY, CDR2 FYNNEI, per germline. V trimming: 4 bases; J trimming: 4 bases; junction bases outside the gene matches: 6. The CDR3 is CASSGRQGSTEAFF. The DNA for the CDR3 is TGTGCCAGCAGTGGTAGACAGGGTTCCACTGAAGCTTTCTTT.

The CDR3 protein is CASSLQSAGARGEQYF. The CDR3 DNA sequence: TGTGCCAGCAGTCTTCAGTCGGCGGGGGCTAGAGGCGAGCAGTACTTC. V usage is TRBV28 and J usage is TRBJ2-7; tentative D call: TRBD2 (7 bases). The CDR3 has 16 residues. Germline loops: CDR1 MDHEN, CDR2 SYDVKM. V lost 5 bases to trimming and J lost 6 bases, with 23 bases between them.

The genes are TRBV18 and TRBJ1-5, with D uncertain. Germline loops: CDR1 KGHSH, CDR2 LQKENI. CDR3 length: 14 residues. V was cut by 3 bases and J by 4 bases, with 10 bases left in between. The CDR3 nucleotides read TGTGCCAGCTCACCCGGAGGAGGGAATCAGCCCCAGCATTTT. It yields the protein CASSPGGGNQPQHF.

The chain uses TRBV28 and TRBJ2-7; 7 positions match TRBD1. J gave up 4 bases and V 7 bases, and 7 bases lay outside the gene matches. This CDR3 comprises 13 residues. Germline V gene data show CDR1 as MDHEN and CDR2 as SYDVKM. The CDR3 loop is CASKLGGAYEQYF. As DNA, the CDR3 is TGTGCCAGCAAACTAGGGGGCGCGTACGAGCAGTACTTC.

The chain combines TRBV7-6 with TRBJ2-4; no firm D call. The V end was cut by 5 bases, the J end by 8 bases, with 13 bases between. CDR3 length equals 13 residues. Germline CDR1 SGHVS, CDR2 FNYEAQ. The DNA of the CDR3 is TGTGCCAGCAGCCTTACGTCACGGGACATTCAGTACTTC. This encodes CASSLTSRDIQYF.

This clone was seen only once. The chain uses TRBV6-4 and TRBJ2-1; TRBD2 matches at 8 bases. Germline V gene data show CDR1 as MRHNA and CDR2 as SNTAGT. The CDR3 has 14 residues. The V and J ends lost 9 bases and 6 bases, in that order; junction bases with no gene match: 10. CDR3 sequence reads: CARIPSGFSNEQFF. The CDR3 region has the DNA TGTGCCAGAATACCTAGCGGGTTTAGCAATGAGCAGTTCTTC.

The chain recombines TRBV7-2 with TRBJ2-3; the D is unclear. V gave up 5 bases and J gave up 5 bases, with 5 bases separating them. The germline V gene has CDR1 SGHTA and CDR2 FQGNSA. The length of the CDR3 is 11 residues. The CDR3 spells CASSTRDTQYF. CDR3 sequence (DNA): TGTGCCAGCAGCACAAGAGATACGCAGTATTTT.

J is TRBJ1-1 and V is TRBV27; possibly TRBD1 for D (6 bases). CDR3 size: 13 residues. Per the germline V gene, CDR1 is MNHEY and CDR2 is SMNVEV (reference sequence). V was trimmed by 4 bases and J by 10 bases, leaving 16 bases between them. The CDR3 nucleotides read TGTGCCAGCAGTTGGCAGGGGCAGGCTGGAGCTTTCTTT. This codes for CASSWQGQAGAFF.

The rearrangement links TRBV6-6 to TRBJ2-1; TRBD2 is a possible D gene (6 bases). Germline lookup yields CDR1 MNHNY and CDR2 SVGAGI (reference sequence). There are 16 residues in the CDR3. V lost 5 bases, J lost 0 bases, and 14 bases lay in between. The CDR3 sequence is CASSHLASLSYNEQFF. The CDR3 DNA follows: TGTGCCAGCAGTCACCTAGCGAGCCTCTCCTACAATGAGCAGTTCTTC.

The J gene is TRBJ2-7, the V gene TRBV7-2, with a possible D match to TRBD1 (6 bases). Trimming cost V 2 bases and J 9 bases, with 17 bases left between them. The germline V gene encodes CDR1 SGHTA and CDR2 FQGNSA. The CDR3 is 14 amino acids. The CDR3 DNA reads TGTGCCAGCAGCTTACAGGGGACACCGGGGTCGCAGTACTTC. Its translation is CASSLQGTPGSQYF. Using reference TRBV7-2 and TRBJ2-7 for the parts outside the CDR3, the full variable domain is GAGVSQSPSNKVTEKGKDVELRCDPISGHTALYWYRQSLGQGLEFLIYFQGNSAPDKSGLPSDRFSAERTGGSVSTLTIQRTQQEDSAVYLCASSLQGTPGSQYFGPGTRLTVT.

The chain recombines TRBV5-4 with TRBJ2-7; TRBD1 matches 8 bases. The CDR3 loop spans 14 amino acids. Looked up from germline, CDR1 is SGHNT and CDR2 is YYREEE (reference sequence). The V segment lost 4 bases and the J segment 3 bases; nucleotides outside the gene matches: 6. CDR3 protein: CASSAGGGNYEQYF. The CDR3 DNA reads TGTGCCAGCAGCGCAGGGGGCGGAAACTACGAGCAGTACTTC.

The chain has TRBV27 and TRBJ2-5, with TRBD1 matching over 7 bases. The trim removed 0 bases at V and 1 base at J, leaving 11 bases unmatched. The germline V gene encodes CDR1 MNHEY and CDR2 SMNVEV (reference sequence). This CDR3 is built from 18 residues. CDR3 DNA: TGTGCCAGCAGTTTATCGAAGGTCCCGGCAGGGGGCCAAGAGACCCAGTACTTC. This gives the protein CASSLSKVPAGGQETQYF.

The chain's CDR3 is CASSFYGGQPQHF. For the CDR3, the DNA is TGTGCCAGCAGTTTTTATGGGGGGCAGCCCCAGCATTTT. The chain couples TRBV12-3 or TRBV12-4 to TRBJ1-5, with a weak D call TRBD1 (5 bases). V lost 3 bases, J lost 7 bases, and 10 bases lay in between. The CDR3 is made up of 13 amino acids.

The J gene is TRBJ2-4, the V gene TRBV10-2; 9 bases agree with TRBD2. J gave up 3 bases and V 2 bases, and 11 bases lay outside the gene matches. Germline assignment: CDR1 WSHSY and CDR2 SAAADI. The CDR3 consists of 18 residues. CDR3 nucleotide sequence: TGCGCCAGCAGTGAGACGTTAGCGGGAGAAGGCGGCAAAAACATTCAGTACTTC. As protein: CASSETLAGEGGKNIQYF.

Only one count was recorded for this clone. The rearrangement uses TRBV19 and TRBJ1-1, with D possibly TRBD1 on 5 matching bases. V lost 6 bases and J lost 4, with 15 bases in between. Germline V gene lookup returns CDR1 LNHDA and CDR2 SQIVND (reference sequence). CDR3 size: 14 residues. The CDR3 protein is CASRGQGLVTEAFF. The CDR3 bases are TGTGCCAGTAGAGGGCAGGGTTTAGTCACTGAAGCTTTCTTT.

J is TRBJ2-2 and V is TRBV5-1, with TRBD2 matching over 8 bases. V lost 3 bases and J lost 4; bases outside the gene matches: 8. The CDR3 sequence is 16 residues long. CDR1 and CDR2 from the germline V gene are SGHRS and YFSETQ. CDR3 DNA: TGCGCCAGCAGCTCAACTAGCGGTCGTGGCACCGGGGAGCTGTTTTTT. Encoded protein: CASSSTSGRGTGELFF.

The gene calls are TRBV5-4 and TRBJ2-1, with 7 bases matching TRBD2. The CDR3 consists of 15 residues. Germline trimming cut 4 bases from V and 4 bases from J; bases unmatched to any gene: 8. Germline-derived CDR1 and CDR2 are SGHNT and YYREEE (reference sequence). DNA for the CDR3: TGTGCCAGCAGCGGTCTAGCGGAAGTTTACAATGAGCAGTTCTTC. Translating gives CASSGLAEVYNEQFF.

This chain joins TRBV9 and TRBJ2-1, with D possibly matching TRBD1 (5 bases). The CDR3 has 14 amino acids. The germline gives CDR1 SGDLS, CDR2 YYNGEE. V dropped 3 bases and J dropped 6 bases, with 13 bases sitting between them. In nucleotides, the CDR3 is TGTGCCAGCAGCGCCATAGACAGCGTCAATGAGCAGTTCTTC. Translation gives CASSAIDSVNEQFF.